These T cell receptor beta chains were read from a single sample in a study of T cell changes during pregnancy in multiple sclerosis. This table comes from immunoSEQ multiplex PCR, and its TCRdb copy is limited to in-frame clones, with some not included. The sample shows about 40,000 clones, about 94% of them seen only once. Source: CD4+ T cells from peripheral blood mononuclear cells, taken after pregnancy. All receptors derive from a female donor with multiple sclerosis, enrolled in a pregnancy study. Each CDR3 is given with its conserved first and last residue. Fields, in order: V gene, clone size, J gene, D gene, CDR3 DNA, CDR3 protein. D genes are given only for firm matches. Clone size is stated in some rows and not others, as once, few, many or a class when expanded.

>TRBV25-1|.|TRBJ1-2|.
TGTGCCAGCAGTGAACCCCGTTATGGCTACACCTTC
CASSEPRYGYTF
>TRBV5-1|.|TRBJ1-2|.
TGCGCCAGCAGCTTGGGCGAGACAACCGGCTACACCTTC
CASSLGETTGYTF
>TRBV30|.|TRBJ2-1|TRBD1
TGTGCCTTCACGGGACAGGGACCCCTCAGCTCCTACAATGAGCAGTTCTTC
CAFTGQGPLSSYNEQFF
>TRBV5-8|.|TRBJ2-5|TRBD2
TGTGCCAGCAGCCGGGAGGGAGGGAGGGAGACCCAGTACTTC
CASSREGGRETQYF
>TRBV18|.|TRBJ1-4|.
TGTGCCAGCTCACCAACAGGGATTAATGAAAAACTGTTTTTT
CASSPTGINEKLFF
>TRBV7-3|.|TRBJ1-6|.
TGTGCCAGCAGTACTGCTAGGGGTTCACCCCTCCACTTT
CASSTARGSPLHF
>TRBV2|.|TRBJ2-7|.
TGTGCCAGCAGGGCTGACAGTTCCTGGTCCTACGAGCAGTACTTC
CASRADSSWSYEQYF
>TRBV5-1|few|TRBJ1-6|.
TGCGCCAGCAGCATGGGACGGGATAATTCACCCCTCCACTTT
CASSMGRDNSPLHF
>TRBV6-6|.|TRBJ2-7|TRBD1
TGTGCCAGCACCCAGGGACAGCCGGCGACCTACGAGCAGTACTTC
CASTQGQPATYEQYF
>TRBV5-4|.|TRBJ2-1|.
TGTGCCAGCAGCTTCTGGGTACAGGGCCCCAATGAGCAGTTCTTC
CASSFWVQGPNEQFF
>TRBV7-2|.|TRBJ2-1|.
TGTGCCAGCAGCCCACCGGGTGAGCAGTTCTTC
CASSPPGEQFF
>TRBV15|.|TRBJ1-4|TRBD1
TGTGCCACCACCCTACGGACAGGGACGGAACTGTTTTTT
CATTLRTGTELFF